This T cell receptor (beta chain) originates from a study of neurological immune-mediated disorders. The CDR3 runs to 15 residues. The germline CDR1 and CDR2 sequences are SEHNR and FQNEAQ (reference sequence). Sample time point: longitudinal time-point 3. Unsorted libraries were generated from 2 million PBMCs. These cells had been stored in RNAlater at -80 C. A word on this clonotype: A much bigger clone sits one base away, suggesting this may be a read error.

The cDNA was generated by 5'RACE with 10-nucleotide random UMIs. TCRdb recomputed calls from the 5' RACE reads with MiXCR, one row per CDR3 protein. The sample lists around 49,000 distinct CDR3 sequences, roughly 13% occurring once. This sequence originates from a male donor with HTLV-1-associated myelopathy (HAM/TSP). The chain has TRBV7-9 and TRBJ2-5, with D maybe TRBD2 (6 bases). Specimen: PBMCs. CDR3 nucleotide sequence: TGTGTCAGCAGCTTTACGGGGGATAGGTGGGAGACCCAGTACTTC. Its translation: CVSSFTGDRWETQYF. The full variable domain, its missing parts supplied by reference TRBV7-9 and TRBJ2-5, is DTGVSQNPRHKITKRGQNVTFRCDPISEHNRLYWYRQTLGQGPEFLTYFQNEAQLEKSRLLSDRFSAERPKGSFSTLEIQRTEQGDSAMYLCVSSFTGDRWETQYFGPGTRLLVL.